This T cell receptor (beta chain) was profiled in a study of immune cell composition in non-small cell lung cancer. The CDR3 has 15 amino acids. V lost 4 bases and J 5 bases, leaving 15 bases between the germline ends. Germline CDR1 MDHEN, CDR2 SYDVKM. Generated by immunoSEQ multiplex PCR, the TCRdb table keeps only in-frame clones and is missing some. The sample lists about 13,000 clones, over 65% occurring once. Sequenced material: lung tumor tissue. V is TRBV28 and J is TRBJ2-1; D may be TRBD1 (6 bases). This receptor was taken from a human donor with non-small cell lung cancer. The CDR3 DNA reads TGTGCCAGCAGTTCCTATTCCAGGGGTCACAATGAGCAGTTCTTC. Protein sequence: CASSSYSRGHNEQFF. Full variable domain (remainder filled in from reference TRBV28 and TRBJ2-1): DVKVTQSSRYLVKRTGEKVFLECVQDMDHENMFWYRQDPGLGLRLIYFSYDVKMKEKGDIPEGYSVSREKKERFSLILESASTNQTSMYLCASSSYSRGHNEQFFGPGTRLTVL.